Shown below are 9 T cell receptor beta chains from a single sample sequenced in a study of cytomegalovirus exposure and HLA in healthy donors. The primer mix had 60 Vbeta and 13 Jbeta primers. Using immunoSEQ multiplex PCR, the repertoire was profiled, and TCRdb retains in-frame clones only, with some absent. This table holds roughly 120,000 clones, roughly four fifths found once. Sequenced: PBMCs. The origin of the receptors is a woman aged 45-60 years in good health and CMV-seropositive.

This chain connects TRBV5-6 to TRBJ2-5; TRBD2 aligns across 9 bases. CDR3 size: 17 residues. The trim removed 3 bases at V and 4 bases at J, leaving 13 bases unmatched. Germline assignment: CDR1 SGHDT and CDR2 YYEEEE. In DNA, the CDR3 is TGTGCCAGCAGCTCCCTGCGCGGGGGGGTCCCGGGAGAGACCCAGTACTTC. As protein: CASSSLRGGVPGETQYF.

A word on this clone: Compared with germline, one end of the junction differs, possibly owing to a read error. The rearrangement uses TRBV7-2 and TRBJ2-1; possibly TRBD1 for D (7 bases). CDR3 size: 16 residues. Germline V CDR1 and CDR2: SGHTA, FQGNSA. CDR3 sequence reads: CASSPRQGGSYNKQFF. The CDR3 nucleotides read TGTGCCAGCAGCCCCCGTCAGGGGGGATCCTACAATAAGCAGTTCTTC.

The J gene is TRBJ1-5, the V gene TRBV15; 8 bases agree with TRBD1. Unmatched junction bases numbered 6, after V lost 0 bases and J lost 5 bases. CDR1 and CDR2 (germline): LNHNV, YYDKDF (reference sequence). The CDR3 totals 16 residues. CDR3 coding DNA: TGTGCCACCAGCAGAGATTTAGGCAGGGGGCATCAGCCCCAGCATTTT. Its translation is CATSRDLGRGHQPQHF.

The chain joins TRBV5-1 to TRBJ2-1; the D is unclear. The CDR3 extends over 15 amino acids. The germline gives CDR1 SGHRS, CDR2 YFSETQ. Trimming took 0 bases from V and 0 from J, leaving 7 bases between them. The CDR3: CASSLGAHSYNEQFF. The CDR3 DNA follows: TGCGCCAGCAGCTTGGGGGCACACTCCTACAATGAGCAGTTCTTC. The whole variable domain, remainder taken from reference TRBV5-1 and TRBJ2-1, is KAGVTQTPRYLIKTRGQQVTLSCSPISGHRSVSWYQQTPGQGLQFLFEYFSETQRNKGNFPGRFSGRQFSNSRSEMNVSTLELGDSALYLCASSLGAHSYNEQFFGPGTRLTVL.

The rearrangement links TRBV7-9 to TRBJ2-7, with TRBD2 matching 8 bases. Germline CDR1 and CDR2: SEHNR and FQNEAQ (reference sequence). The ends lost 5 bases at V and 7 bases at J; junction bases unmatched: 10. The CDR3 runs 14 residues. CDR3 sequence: CASSPTSGIKEQYF. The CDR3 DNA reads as TGTGCCAGCAGCCCCACTAGCGGTATTAAAGAGCAGTACTTC.

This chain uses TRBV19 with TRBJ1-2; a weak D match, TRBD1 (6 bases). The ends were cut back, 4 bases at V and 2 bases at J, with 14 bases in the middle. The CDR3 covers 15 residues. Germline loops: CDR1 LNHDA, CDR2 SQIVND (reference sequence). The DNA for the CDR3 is TGTGCCAGTAGTACGCTCGCGGACAGAAACTATGGCTACACCTTC. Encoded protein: CASSTLADRNYGYTF. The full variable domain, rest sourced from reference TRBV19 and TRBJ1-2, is DGGITQSPKYLFRKEGQNVTLSCEQNLNHDAMYWYRQDPGQGLRLIYYSQIVNDFQKGDIAEGYSVSREKKESFPLTVTSAQKNPTAFYLCASSTLADRNYGYTFGSGTRLTVV.

This CDR3 is CASSRDRGGQSNEQFF. In DNA, the CDR3 is TGTGCCAGCAGCCGAGATCGGGGGGGCCAGAGCAATGAGCAGTTCTTC. V usage is TRBV4-2 and J usage is TRBJ2-1; TRBD2 matches at 8 bases. The CDR3 has 16 amino acids. The junction had 11 bases not matched to a gene; V was cut back by 4 bases and J by 6 bases. CDR1 LGHNA and CDR2 YNFKEQ come from the germline V gene.

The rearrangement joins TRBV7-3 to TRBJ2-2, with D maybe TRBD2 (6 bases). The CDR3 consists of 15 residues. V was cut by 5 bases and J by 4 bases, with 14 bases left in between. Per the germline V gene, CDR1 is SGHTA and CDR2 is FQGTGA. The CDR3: CASSASSVGTGELFF. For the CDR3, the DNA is TGTGCCAGCAGCGCATCTAGCGTCGGCACCGGGGAGCTGTTTTTT.

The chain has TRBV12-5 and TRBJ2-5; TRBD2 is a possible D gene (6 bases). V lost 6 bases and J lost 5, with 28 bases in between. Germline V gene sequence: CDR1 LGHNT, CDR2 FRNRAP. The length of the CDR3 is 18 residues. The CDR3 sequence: CASGGGLGVIPGGETQYF. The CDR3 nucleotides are TGTGCTAGTGGGGGGGGTCTAGGGGTAATTCCCGGAGGGGAGACCCAGTACTTC.